This TCR beta chain was captured in a study of T and B cells in COVID-19 patients. Study at large: Peripheral blood came from COVID-19 patients with active infection or after recovery. Recovered patients mostly had mild to moderate COVID-19 managed as outpatients.

Study conclusions and caveats: Patients with COVID-19 reportedly showed strongly skewed T cell receptor beta variable and joining gene usage.

By share, this clonotype ranks as medium-sized. The antigen remains undetermined. BIOMED2 TRB-A/B primer pools were used in multiplex TRB PCR. TCRdb analysed the multiplex PCR reads with MiXCR anew, one entry per CDR3 protein. This sample has around 8,000 distinct CDR3 sequences, with about 27% found just once. TRB was amplified from about 250-500 ng of blood genomic DNA. This CDR3 is 12 amino acids long. Germline V lookup: CDR1 MNHNS, CDR2 SASEGT. V was trimmed by 4 bases and J by 11 bases, leaving 12 bases between them. Specimen: blood. The rearrangement joins TRBV6-1 to TRBJ2-1; either TRBD1 or TRBD2 may supply D (5 bases each). The sequence was collected from a human donor with active COVID-19. CDR3 in DNA: TGTGCCAGCAGTGTAACTAGGGGCAAGCAGTTCTTC. The encoded protein is CASSVTRGKQFF.